Following are 3 T cell receptor beta chains from one sample sequenced in a study of OX40 agonist ivuxolimab in advanced cancers. The assay was immunoSEQ multiplex PCR, and TCRdb's table has in-frame clones only and misses some. The sample has roughly 70,000 clones; about 88% are singletons. This material consisted of CD4+ or CD8+ T cells sorted from blood, taken in a trial of the OX40 agonist ivuxolimab. The receptors derive from an adult with an advanced solid tumor such as melanoma, head and neck, liver or kidney cancer.

V usage is TRBV19 and J usage is TRBJ2-7; D may be TRBD2 (6 bases). Trimming stripped 1 base from V and 3 bases from J, with 10 bases between. Germline V lookup: CDR1 LNHDA, CDR2 SQIVND (reference sequence). The CDR3 is made up of 14 amino acids. The CDR3, as DNA: TGTGCCAGTAGTATAGGGACGGGACTCTACGAGCAGTACTTC. Protein product: CASSIGTGLYEQYF.

The CDR3 sequence is CSVRTSGSADTQYF. Written as DNA, the CDR3 is TGCAGCGTAAGGACTAGCGGGAGTGCAGATACGCAGTATTTT. The V call is TRBV29-1, the J call TRBJ2-3; 13 bases line up with TRBD2. Looked up from germline, CDR1 is SQVTM and CDR2 is ANQGSEA. This CDR3 contains 14 residues. V shed 6 bases, J shed 4 bases, and the junction held 4 bases outside the gene matches.

The CDR3 is CASSWGRAYEQYF. The CDR3 DNA reads TGTGCCAGCAGTTGGGGGAGGGCCTACGAGCAGTACTTC. This chain connects TRBV27 to TRBJ2-7, with 7 bases that match TRBD2. This CDR3 has 13 amino acids. The germline V gene has CDR1 MNHEY and CDR2 SMNVEV (reference sequence). V trimming: 4 bases; J trimming: 2 bases; junction bases outside the gene matches: 2.